This entry is about one T cell receptor (beta chain). The germline V and J ends were trimmed by 0 bases and 8 bases, with 14 bases remaining between them. Germline values: CDR1 SGHNT, CDR2 YYREEE (reference sequence). This CDR3 comprises 15 residues. This entry belongs to a study of multiple sclerosis patients with progressive multifocal leukoencephalopathy. Time point noted: time of PML onset. At PML onset, T3 blood samples were taken. The assay was immunoSEQ multiplex PCR, and TCRdb's table has in-frame clones only and misses some. Of roughly 28,000 clones listed, more than 80% are singletons. The rearrangement links TRBV5-4 to TRBJ1-4; D may be TRBD1 (6 bases). The sequenced sample was PBMCs, obtained from a patient treated with natalizumab. This clonotype was sampled from a woman aged 30 to 39 with progressive multifocal leukoencephalopathy. The CDR3 is CASSLDAQGGEKLFF. DNA for the CDR3: TGTGCCAGCAGCTTGGACGCACAGGGTGGCGAAAAACTGTTTTTT.